This T cell receptor beta chain was captured by sequencing in a study of identical twins. In the case of this clonotype: The antigen is undetermined. One end of the junction does not line up with germline, which may come from a read error.

Study results and caveats: There were fewer insertions in abundant cord blood beta clonotypes, but memory repertoires showed no such pattern. Recombination models fit unrelated individuals' TCR alpha sharing but underestimated twins'. In drawing conclusions, the study used cross-sectional statistical analysis and did not follow the same donors.

TCRdb re-called the 5' RACE reads through MiXCR, storing one row per CDR3 protein. The sample lists roughly 1,500,000 distinct CDR3 sequences, about 32% occurring once. Per the germline V gene, CDR1 is DFQATT and CDR2 is SNEGSKA (reference sequence). There are 15 residues in the CDR3. Source material: cord blood. The clonotype originates from a newborn girl in good health. V gene TRBV20-1 combines with J gene TRBJ2-1; D not resolved. This CDR3 reads CSASEPLGVYNEQLF. In nucleotides, the CDR3 is TGCAGTGCTAGTGAACCCCTTGGGGTCTACAATGAGCAGTTATTC.